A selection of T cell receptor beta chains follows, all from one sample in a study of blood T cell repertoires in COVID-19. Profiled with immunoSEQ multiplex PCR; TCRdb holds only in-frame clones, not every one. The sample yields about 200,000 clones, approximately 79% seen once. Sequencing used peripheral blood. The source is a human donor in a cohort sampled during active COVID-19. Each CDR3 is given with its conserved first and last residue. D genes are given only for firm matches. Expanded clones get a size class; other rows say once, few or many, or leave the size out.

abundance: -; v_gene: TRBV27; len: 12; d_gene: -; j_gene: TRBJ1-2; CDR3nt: TGTGCCAGCAGTTTAAGGGGCTATGGCTACACCTTC; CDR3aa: CASSLRGYGYTF
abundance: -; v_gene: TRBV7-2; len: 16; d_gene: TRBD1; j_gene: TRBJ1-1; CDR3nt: TGTGCCAGCAGCTTAGCGCCAGGGACAGGGGCCACTGAAGCTTTCTTT; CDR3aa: CASSLAPGTGATEAFF
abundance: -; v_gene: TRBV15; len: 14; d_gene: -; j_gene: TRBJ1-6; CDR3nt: TGTGCCACCAGCAGTAGGGGGGGTAATTCACCCCTCCACTTT; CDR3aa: CATSSRGGNSPLHF
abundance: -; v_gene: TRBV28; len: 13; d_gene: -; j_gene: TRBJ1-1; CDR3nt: TGTGCCAGCAGAAGATTCCCACAGATTGAAGCTTTCTTT; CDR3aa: CASRRFPQIEAFF
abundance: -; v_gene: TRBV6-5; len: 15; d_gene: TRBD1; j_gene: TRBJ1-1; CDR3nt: TGTGCCAGCAGTTCCCCGGGACAGGGTAACACTGAAGCTTTCTTT; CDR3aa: CASSSPGQGNTEAFF
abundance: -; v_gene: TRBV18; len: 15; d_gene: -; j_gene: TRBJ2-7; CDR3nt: TGTGCCAGCTCATCCGGGACACTTAGCTCCTACGAGCAGTACTTC; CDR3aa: CASSSGTLSSYEQYF
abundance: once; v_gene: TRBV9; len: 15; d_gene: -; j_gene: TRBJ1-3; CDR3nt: TGTGCCAGCAGCCCCGGCGTCGGGGTCGGAAACACCATATATTTT; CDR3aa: CASSPGVGVGNTIYF
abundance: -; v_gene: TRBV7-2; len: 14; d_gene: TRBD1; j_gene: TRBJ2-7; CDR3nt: TGTGCCAGCAGCTCCGGGACAGTTCTCTACGAGCAGTACTTC; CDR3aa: CASSSGTVLYEQYF
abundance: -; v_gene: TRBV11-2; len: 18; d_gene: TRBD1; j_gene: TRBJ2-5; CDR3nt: TGTGCCAGCAGCTTAGGTCCTGACAGGGGGCGAAGGGGAGAGACCCAGTACTTC; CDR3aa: CASSLGPDRGRRGETQYF
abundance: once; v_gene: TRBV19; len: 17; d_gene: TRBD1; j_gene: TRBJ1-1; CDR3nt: TGTGCCAGTAGTACCGAAAGGACAGGGCGAGGGGGCACTGAAGCTTTCTTT; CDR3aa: CASSTERTGRGGTEAFF
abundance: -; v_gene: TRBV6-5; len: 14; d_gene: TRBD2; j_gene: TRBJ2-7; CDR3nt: TGTGCCAGCACCCCGCCGGGGGGTTGGCACGAGCAGTACTTC; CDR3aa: CASTPPGGWHEQYF
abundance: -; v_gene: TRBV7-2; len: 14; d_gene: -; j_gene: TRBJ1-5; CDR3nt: TGTGCCAGCAGCTCCGCGAGACACAATCAGCCCCAGCATTTT; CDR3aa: CASSSARHNQPQHF
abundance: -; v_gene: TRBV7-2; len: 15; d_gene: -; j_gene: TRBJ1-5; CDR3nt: TGTGCCAGCAGCTCCGGAGCAGTTAGCAATCAGCCCCAGCATTTT; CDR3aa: CASSSGAVSNQPQHF
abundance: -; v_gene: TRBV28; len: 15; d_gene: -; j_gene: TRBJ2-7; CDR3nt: TGTGCCAGCAGTTTTCAGCTGGGCAGGGCCTACGAGCAGTACTTC; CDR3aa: CASSFQLGRAYEQYF
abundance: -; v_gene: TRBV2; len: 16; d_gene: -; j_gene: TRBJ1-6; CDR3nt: TGTGCCAGCAGGGGCCCGAACACAGGCTATAATTCACCCCTCCACTTT; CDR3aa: CASRGPNTGYNSPLHF
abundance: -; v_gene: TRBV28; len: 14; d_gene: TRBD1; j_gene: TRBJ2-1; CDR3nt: TGTGCCAGCAGTCCTGGTCACAGGGGCGATGAGCAGTTCTTC; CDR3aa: CASSPGHRGDEQFF
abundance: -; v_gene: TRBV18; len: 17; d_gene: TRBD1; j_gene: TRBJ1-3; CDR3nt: TGTGCCAGCTCACCCGTCCCGGGACAGGGATCTGGAAACACCATATATTTT; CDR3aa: CASSPVPGQGSGNTIYF
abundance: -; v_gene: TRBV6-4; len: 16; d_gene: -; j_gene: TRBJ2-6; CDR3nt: TGTGCCAGCAGTGGACACGATGGCTCTGGGGCCAACGTCCTGACTTTC; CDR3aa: CASSGHDGSGANVLTF
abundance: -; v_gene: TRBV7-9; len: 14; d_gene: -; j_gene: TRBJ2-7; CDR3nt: TGTGCCAGCAGCCCGAGGGGGATCTCCTACGAGCAGTACTTC; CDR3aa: CASSPRGISYEQYF
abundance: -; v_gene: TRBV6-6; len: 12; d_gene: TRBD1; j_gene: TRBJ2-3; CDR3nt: TGTGCCACCTCAGGGGGAGTGAATACGCAGTATTTT; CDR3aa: CATSGGVNTQYF
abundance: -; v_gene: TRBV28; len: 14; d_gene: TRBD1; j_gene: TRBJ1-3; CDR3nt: TGTGCCAGCAGTTCGACAGGGAAGTTGGACACCATATATTTT; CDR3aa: CASSSTGKLDTIYF
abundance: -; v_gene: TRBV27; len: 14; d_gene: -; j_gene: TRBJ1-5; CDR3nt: TGTGCCAGCAGTTTAGTGGCCAAAAATCAGCCCCAGCATTTT; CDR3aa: CASSLVAKNQPQHF